One T cell receptor beta chain is described in this entry. No antigen is known for it. Sequenced with the Oncomine TCR Beta short-read assay was DNA taken from cultured CD4+ T cells. Investigators obtained genomic DNA by extraction from cultured CD4+ T cells. A single record per CDR3 protein comes from TCRdb applying MiXCR to the PCR reads. The sample has fewer than 10,000 distinct CDR3 sequences, less than 35% seen once. Treatment meaning: roughly 11-day PBMC culture with coronavirus spike peptide pools or control peptides (ViraFEST assay). Gathering of the CD4+ T cells, from the unexposed donor, took place before the COVID-19 pandemic (2011-2018). This sample stems from a study of vaccination and CD4 T cells after COVID-19. Trimming removed 0 bases at V and 7 bases at J, with 15 bases between. Germline V gene lookup returns CDR1 MNHEY and CDR2 SVGAGI. The CDR3 sequence is 16 residues long.

This rearrangement joins TRBV6-5 to TRBJ2-2, with D perhaps matching TRBD1 or TRBD2 (6 bases each). The sample was CD4+ T cells from blood, cultured in vitro. The clonotype was recovered from a human donor in good health. CDR3 sequence reads: CASSYSKGGVGGELFF. CDR3 coding DNA: TGTGCCAGCAGTTACTCGAAGGGGGGCGTAGGCGGGGAGCTGTTTTTT.